This T cell receptor beta chain was recovered during a study of T cells after yellow fever vaccination. Trimming took off 6 bases at V and 4 bases at J, with 12 bases between the two ends. This CDR3 spans 13 amino acids. Germline V CDR1 and CDR2: DFQATT, SNEGSKA (reference sequence). TCRdb re-called the 5' RACE reads through MiXCR, storing one row per CDR3 protein. The data hold 300,000 to 400,000 distinct CDR3 sequences, with around 12% observed a single time. This clonotype was found a few times. Source: CD4+ T cells sorted from PBMCs, taken 15 days after the yellow fever booster vaccination. The clonotype originates from a man aged 18 to 29 who received the YFV17D yellow fever vaccine. The gene calls are TRBV20-1 and TRBJ2-2, with D unclear. The CDR3 region is CSATSRSTGELFF. The CDR3 nucleotides read TGCAGTGCCACTTCGAGGTCCACCGGGGAGCTGTTTTTT.